Each of the 8 T cell receptor beta chains below was sequenced from the same sample in a study of blood T cell repertoires in COVID-19. Profiled with immunoSEQ multiplex PCR; TCRdb holds only in-frame clones, not every one. Of fewer than 85,000 clones in the sample, about 85% were seen once. The sample taken for sequencing was peripheral blood. These receptors were collected from a human donor in a cohort sampled during active COVID-19.

The J gene is TRBJ2-5, the V gene TRBV5-1; D perhaps matches TRBD2 (6 bases). The germline gives CDR1 SGHRS, CDR2 YFSETQ. V was trimmed by 4 bases and J by 2 bases, leaving 9 bases between them. The CDR3 runs 13 residues. CDR3 region: CASSVGLQETQYF. Here the CDR3 DNA reads TGCGCCAGCAGCGTGGGACTGCAAGAGACCCAGTACTTC.

This clone was counted once. The chain is built from TRBV3-1 (or the pseudogene TRBV3-2) and TRBJ2-3, with 10 bases identical to TRBD2. The V gene's germline CDR1 is LGHDT and CDR2 YNNKEL (reference sequence). The CDR3 extends over 16 amino acids. J lost 4 bases, V lost 3 bases, and 7 bases had no gene match. The DNA of the CDR3 is TGTGCCAGCAGCCAGGGGACTAGCGCTACCCCAGATACGCAGTATTTT. It codes for CASSQGTSATPDTQYF.

J is TRBJ1-4 and V is TRBV14; D ambiguous. Germline V lookup: CDR1 SGHDN, CDR2 FVKESK. This CDR3 region has 12 residues. V dropped 3 bases and J dropped 8 bases, with 7 bases sitting between them. The CDR3 loop reads CASSQYGEKLFF. CDR3 sequence (DNA): TGTGCCAGCAGCCAGTATGGCGAAAAACTGTTTTTT.

This clone was seen only once. The chain uses TRBV11-3 and TRBJ2-7; the D gene is possibly TRBD1 (5 bases). CDR3 length: 15 residues. Germline V gene sequence: CDR1 SGHNT, CDR2 YENEEA. V lost 4 bases to trimming and J lost 3 bases, with 16 bases between them. Written as DNA, the CDR3 is TGTGCCAGCAGCTCTCACAGGAGCTACCACTACGAGCAGTACTTC. It is translated as CASSSHRSYHYEQYF.

The CDR3 DNA reads TGCGCCAGCAGCTTCGGGGCAGGGGGCTCGGGAACTGAAGCTTTCTTT. It codes for CASSFGAGGSGTEAFF. This chain connects TRBV5-1 to TRBJ1-1, with 8 bases identical to TRBD1. The germline V gene encodes CDR1 SGHRS and CDR2 YFSETQ. The CDR3 consists of 16 residues. After removal of 2 bases from V and 5 bases from J, the junction contained 11 bases not matched to a gene.

The V gene is TRBV5-1, the J gene TRBJ2-3; 8 bases line up with TRBD2. There are 15 residues in the CDR3. Germline V gene lookup returns CDR1 SGHRS and CDR2 YFSETQ. Germline trimming cut 0 bases from V and 3 bases from J; bases unmatched to any gene: 3. The CDR3 nucleotides are TGCGCCAGCAGCTTGGGCGGGAGGCGGACAGATACGCAGTATTTT. Encoded protein: CASSLGGRRTDTQYF.

The J gene is TRBJ2-5, the V gene TRBV29-1; a possible D gene is TRBD1 (6 bases). CDR3 size: 13 residues. From germline, CDR1 is SQVTM and CDR2 ANQGSEA. V dropped 4 bases and J dropped 6 bases, with 15 bases sitting between them. The CDR3 DNA reads TGCAGCGTTGTGACAGGAGGCGATAAGACCCAGTACTTC. It yields the protein CSVVTGGDKTQYF.

The chain is built from TRBV13 and TRBJ1-1; D is unresolved. Per germline, CDR1 PRHDT and CDR2 FYEKMQ (reference sequence). This CDR3 spans 13 amino acids. V lost 3 bases, J lost 1 base, and 6 bases lay in between. The CDR3 DNA reads as TGTGCCAGCAGCTTGCCACAGAACACTGAAGCTTTCTTT. It specifies CASSLPQNTEAFF.